Below, 30 T cell receptor beta chains from the same sample are listed, as sequenced in a study of T cell responses to AZD1222 COVID-19 vaccine. Some clones are missing from TCRdb's copy, which holds only in-frame ones; the method was immunoSEQ multiplex PCR. Of 95,000 to 150,000 clones in the sample, nearly 90% were seen once. The specimen comprised peripheral blood, sampled on day 0 of AZD1222 vaccination. These receptors were taken from an adult in good health.

The V and J genes are TRBV2 and TRBJ1-2; TRBD1 matches at 9 bases. Per the germline V gene, CDR1 is SNHLY and CDR2 is FYNNEI. V trimming: 6 bases; J trimming: 4 bases; junction bases outside the gene matches: 6. This CDR3 has 14 residues. CDR3 protein: CASRPTGGPYGYTF. CDR3 nucleotides: TGTGCCAGCAGACCTACAGGGGGCCCCTATGGCTACACCTTC.

The V and J genes are TRBV27 and TRBJ2-1, with 7 bases identical to TRBD1. CDR1 and CDR2 (germline): MNHEY, SMNVEV (reference sequence). The ends lost 4 bases at V and 4 bases at J; junction bases unmatched: 1. The CDR3 loop spans 13 amino acids. The CDR3 bases are TGTGCCAGCAGTTCGGGACAGTACAATGAGCAGTTCTTC. Its protein product is CASSSGQYNEQFF.

The rearrangement joins TRBV19 to TRBJ2-3, with D possibly matching TRBD1 (6 bases). Germline V gives CDR1 LNHDA, CDR2 SQIVND (reference sequence). This CDR3 contains 13 residues. With 4 bases removed from V and 5 bases from J, the gap between germline ends came to 10 bases. The CDR3 loop is CASSTGDKDTQYF. The CDR3 DNA sequence: TGTGCCAGTAGTACAGGGGACAAAGATACGCAGTATTTT.

Details on this clone: Compared with germline, one end of the junction differs, possibly owing to a read error. The genes are TRBV28 and TRBJ1-2, with D unclear. From germline, CDR1 is MDHEN and CDR2 SYDVKM. This CDR3 has 12 residues. The CDR3: CAGSEDNYGYTF. CDR3 in DNA: TGTGCCGGCAGCGAGGATAACTATGGCTACACCTTC.

CDR3 amino acids: CASSDSKQGGDTQYF. DNA for the CDR3: TGTGCCAGCAGTGACTCGAAGCAGGGTGGAGATACGCAGTATTTT. J is TRBJ2-3 and V is TRBV6-4; TRBD1 is a possible D gene (5 bases). Trimming shortened V by 0 bases and J by 5 bases, and 12 bases separated the two germline ends. Germline CDR1 is MRHNA and CDR2 is SNTAGT. The CDR3 contains 15 residues.

This clone was counted once. The chain combines TRBV4-2 with TRBJ1-3, with TRBD1 as a possible D gene (5 bases). With 0 bases removed from V and 0 bases from J, the gap between germline ends came to 6 bases. Looked up from germline, CDR1 is LGHNA and CDR2 is YNFKEQ. The CDR3 has 15 amino acids. The CDR3 nucleotides read TGTGCCAGCAGCCAAGATCAGGGCTCTGGAAACACCATATATTTT. Amino acid sequence: CASSQDQGSGNTIYF.

This clone was seen once. V usage is TRBV19 and J usage is TRBJ1-6; D is perhaps TRBD1 (6 bases). The CDR3 is 15 amino acids. The V end lost 3 bases, the J end lost 9 bases, and 15 bases lay between the germline ends. Germline V lookup: CDR1 LNHDA, CDR2 SQIVND (reference sequence). This CDR3 is CASSMSRGSFSPLHF. CDR3 in DNA: TGTGCCAGTAGTATGTCGAGGGGGTCTTTTTCACCCCTCCACTTT.

The chain links TRBV5-8 to TRBJ2-1; D ambiguous. The V end was cut by 6 bases, the J end by 8 bases, with 9 bases between. In germline, CDR1 is SGHTS, CDR2 YDEGEE. The CDR3 is made up of 11 amino acids. CDR3 bases: TGTGCCAGCACCCTCGTCTATGAGCAGTTCTTC. Its translation is CASTLVYEQFF.

This chain links TRBV5-8 with TRBJ2-1; possible D gene TRBD2, 5 bases. With 4 bases removed from V and 2 bases from J, the gap between germline ends came to 13 bases. This CDR3 is built from 15 residues. Germline loops: CDR1 SGHTS, CDR2 YDEGEE. The DNA of the CDR3 is TGTGCCAGCAGCCCCGCTCTGCGGGCCTACAATGAGCAGTTCTTC. This encodes CASSPALRAYNEQFF.

The chain couples TRBV18 to TRBJ2-2, with a tentative D call TRBD2 (6 bases). CDR1 is KGHSH and CDR2 is LQKENI in the germline V gene. The CDR3 contains 15 residues. V lost 5 bases and J 1 base, leaving 11 bases between the germline ends. The DNA of the CDR3 is TGTGCCAGCTCAGGGGACTCAAGGAACACCGGGGAGCTGTTTTTT. Amino acid sequence: CASSGDSRNTGELFF.

The chain is built from TRBV3-1 (or the pseudogene TRBV3-2) and TRBJ2-7; D is unresolved. Per germline, CDR1 LGHDT and CDR2 YNNKEL (reference sequence). Trimming shortened V by 1 base and J by 6 bases, and 7 bases separated the two germline ends. This CDR3 region has 12 residues. CDR3 in amino acids: CASSQGRREQYF. The CDR3 DNA is TGTGCCAGCAGCCAAGGACGTCGCGAGCAGTACTTC.

This chain links TRBV12-3 or TRBV12-4 with TRBJ1-5; TRBD1 is a possible D gene (5 bases). This CDR3 is built from 12 residues. Trimming cost V 2 bases and J 9 bases, with 8 bases left between them. The CDR3, as DNA: TGTGCCAGCAGTTTAATTGGGGGGCCCCAGCATTTT. It specifies CASSLIGGPQHF.

The chain has TRBV5-1 and TRBJ1-4; D not resolved. Germline assignment: CDR1 SGHRS and CDR2 YFSETQ. V was shortened by 3 bases and J by 6 bases, with 6 bases between the two germline ends. The CDR3 totals 12 residues. The DNA for the CDR3 is TGCGCCAGCAGCTGGGGAGATGAAAAACTGTTTTTT. As protein: CASSWGDEKLFF.

This chain joins TRBV19 and TRBJ1-2; perhaps TRBD1 as D (5 bases). V was clipped by 8 bases and J by 9 bases, with 7 bases between them. The V gene's germline CDR1 is LNHDA and CDR2 SQIVND (reference sequence). This CDR3 is built from 9 residues. The CDR3: CASGARYTF. In nucleotides, the CDR3 is TGTGCCAGTGGGGCGCGCTACACCTTC.

CDR3: CSVIQGSGELFF. CDR3 sequence (DNA): TGCAGCGTGATACAGGGTTCCGGGGAGCTGTTTTTT. This rearrangement joins TRBV29-1 to TRBJ2-2; a weak D match, TRBD1 (6 bases). CDR3 length: 12 amino acids. V lost 6 bases, J lost 6 bases, and 11 bases lay in between. Germline V lookup: CDR1 SQVTM, CDR2 ANQGSEA.

The rearrangement uses TRBV12-3 or TRBV12-4 and TRBJ2-2, with D tentatively TRBD2 (5 bases). CDR3 size: 13 residues. Trimming removed 5 bases at V and 8 bases at J, with 12 bases between. The chain's CDR3 is CASSIGLVGELFF. Here the CDR3 DNA reads TGTGCCAGCAGTATTGGACTGGTAGGGGAGCTGTTTTTT.

The chain uses TRBV10-3 and TRBJ1-2; D not resolved. V was pared by 6 bases and J by 2 bases, with 10 bases between. Germline V gene data show CDR1 as ENHRY and CDR2 as SYGVKD. The CDR3 loop spans 13 amino acids. Here the CDR3 DNA reads TGTGCCATCAGAACTACAGAGAACTATGGCTACACCTTC. Translated, it gives CAIRTTENYGYTF.

The chain uses TRBV11-2 and TRBJ2-2; D tentatively fits TRBD1 or TRBD2 (6 bases each). Per germline, CDR1 SGHAT and CDR2 FQNNGV. There are 16 residues in the CDR3. V was cut by 7 bases and J by 2 bases, with 17 bases left in between. In DNA form, the CDR3 reads TGTGCCAGCAACCTACTAAACGGGGGCAACACCGGGGAGCTGTTTTTT. This sequence encodes CASNLLNGGNTGELFF. The full variable domain, rest sourced from reference TRBV11-2 and TRBJ2-2, is EAGVAQSPRYKIIEKRQSVAFWCNPISGHATLYWYQQILGQGPKLLIQFQNNGVVDDSQLPKDRFSAERLKGVDSTLKIQPAKLEDSAVYLCASNLLNGGNTGELFFGEGSRLTVL.

The rearrangement links TRBV12-3 or TRBV12-4 to TRBJ2-1; D is undetermined. The CDR3 loop spans 12 amino acids. Deletions cut 5 bases from V and 13 bases from J, with 15 bases between. As DNA, the CDR3 is TGTGCCAGCAGTCCGTCTGTGGGTCGACAGTTCTTC. Its translation is CASSPSVGRQFF.

The chain couples TRBV3-1 (or the pseudogene TRBV3-2) to TRBJ2-1; 9 positions agree with TRBD1. The V segment lost 3 bases and the J segment 8 bases; nucleotides outside the gene matches: 8. Per germline, CDR1 LGHDT and CDR2 YNNKEL (reference sequence). The CDR3 runs to 15 residues. In nucleotides, the CDR3 is TGTGCCAGCAGCCAGAGGCTGGGACAGGGCTATGAGCAGTTCTTC. Protein sequence: CASSQRLGQGYEQFF.

V gene TRBV7-2 combines with J gene TRBJ2-5; the match to TRBD1 covers 7 bases. V was pared by 5 bases and J by 9 bases, with 6 bases of the junction left unmatched. Germline CDR1 SGHTA, CDR2 FQGNSA. The CDR3 runs to 12 residues. CDR3 sequence: CASSRQGLAQYF. The CDR3, as DNA: TGTGCCAGCAGCCGACAGGGCTTAGCCCAGTACTTC.

This sequence joins TRBV7-2 and TRBJ2-1; TRBD2 matches at 10 bases. CDR3 length: 17 amino acids. V trimming: 1 base; J trimming: 6 bases; junction bases outside the gene matches: 9. From germline, CDR1 is SGHTA and CDR2 FQGNSA. CDR3 coding DNA: TGTGCCAGCAGCTTAGGTACAGCGGGGGGGCTTGGCAATGAGCAGTTCTTC. Encoded protein: CASSLGTAGGLGNEQFF.

The chain carries TRBV19 and TRBJ1-3; D uncertain. Germline CDR1 reads LNHDA; CDR2 reads SQIVND (reference sequence). V shed 3 bases and J shed 0 bases, with 9 bases lying between them. The CDR3 extends over 15 amino acids. For the CDR3, the DNA is TGTGCCAGTAGTATCTCCAGCAGCTCTGGAAACACCATATATTTT. Translation gives CASSISSSSGNTIYF.

This clone was observed a few times. The V gene is TRBV28, the J gene TRBJ1-2; D is unclear. Trimming shortened V by 2 bases and J by 8 bases, and 18 bases separated the two germline ends. CDR3 size: 15 residues. The germline CDR1 and CDR2 sequences are MDHEN and SYDVKM. The CDR3: CASSLGVSRASGYTF. CDR3 sequence (DNA): TGTGCCAGCAGTTTAGGGGTTTCAAGGGCTTCGGGCTACACCTTC.

The chain uses TRBV18 and TRBJ1-2; 10 nucleotides align to TRBD1. CDR3 size: 16 residues. The V and J ends lost 3 bases and 4 bases, in that order; junction bases with no gene match: 8. Germline CDR1 KGHSH, CDR2 LQKENI. The CDR3 DNA follows: TGTGCCAGCTCACCTACGGGACAGGGGAGTGGCTATGGCTACACCTTC. This gives the protein CASSPTGQGSGYGYTF.

The CDR3 protein is CASSVRGNQPQHF. The DNA for the CDR3 is TGCGCCAGCAGTGTTCGGGGTAATCAGCCCCAGCATTTT. This rearrangement joins TRBV10-1 to TRBJ1-5; D is uncertain. This CDR3 region has 13 residues. Germline CDR1 WNHNN, CDR2 SYGVQD (reference sequence). The V end was cut by 4 bases, the J end by 4 bases, with 8 bases between.

The chain links TRBV6-5 to TRBJ1-2, with 12 bases lining up with TRBD1. Germline assignment: CDR1 MNHEY and CDR2 SVGAGI. The CDR3 is 14 residues long. V lost 7 bases, J lost 8 bases, and 8 bases stayed unmatched. The chain's CDR3 is CASNRDRGRGGYTF. The CDR3 DNA sequence: TGTGCCAGCAACCGGGACAGGGGGCGAGGCGGCTACACCTTC.

The chain is built from TRBV3-1 (or the pseudogene TRBV3-2) and TRBJ1-4; maybe TRBD1 (5 bases). The V gene's germline CDR1 is LGHDT and CDR2 YNNKEL (reference sequence). The ends were cut back, 4 bases at V and 6 bases at J, with 15 bases in the middle. The CDR3 sequence is 15 residues long. CDR3 DNA: TGTGCCAGCAGCCCCGGGGGTAATATGTATGAAAAACTGTTTTTT. The encoded protein is CASSPGGNMYEKLFF.

This clone turned up a few times. This chain links TRBV3-1 (or the pseudogene TRBV3-2) with TRBJ1-2; no firm D call. With 2 bases removed from V and 9 bases from J, the gap between germline ends came to 22 bases. The germline CDR1 and CDR2 sequences are LGHDT and YNNKEL (reference sequence). This CDR3 is 16 amino acids long. The CDR3 reads CASSQKREVGLESYTF. The CDR3 nucleotides read TGTGCCAGCAGCCAAAAGAGGGAGGTGGGCCTCGAGAGCTACACCTTC.

The CDR3 loop reads CASSSLLGGINGYTF. CDR3 in DNA: TGTGCCAGCAGCTCACTCCTAGGAGGGATCAATGGCTACACCTTC. The chain is built from TRBV7-2 and TRBJ1-2; D not certain. The CDR3 extends over 15 amino acids. V lost 4 bases to trimming and J lost 6 bases, with 18 bases between them. Germline lookup yields CDR1 SGHTA and CDR2 FQGNSA.